This T cell receptor (beta chain) was captured in a study of shared T cell receptors in the human thymus. Sequencing used immunoSEQ multiplex PCR; TCRdb keeps in-frame clones, though not all of them. In the table there are under 850,000 clones, roughly 90% of which are singletons. These sequences were also reported in another study, on human thymus T cells. Per that study: Donors were healthy Finnish infants having corrective surgery for congenital heart defects. Surgeons resected thymus tissue during corrective heart surgery. Thymic and blood repertoires appeared to carry a bias in their V and J gene usage. Related research reported highly overlapping thymic repertoires among unrelated individuals.

The receptor comes from a boy in the first two years of life with a congenital heart defect. The source material was thymocytes.

The CDR3 here is CASSFLPGLGASSTDTQYF. CDR3 DNA sequence: TGTGCCAGCAGCTTCCTACCGGGACTAGGCGCCTCTAGCACAGATACGCAGTATTTT. The rearrangement joins TRBV7-6 to TRBJ2-3; 8 positions match TRBD2. Germline CDR1 is SGHVS and CDR2 is FNYEAQ. The CDR3 is 19 amino acids. J gave up 0 bases and V 3 bases, and 14 bases lay outside the gene matches. Together with reference TRBV7-6 and TRBJ2-3, the CDR3 gives the full variable domain: GAGVSQSPRYKVTKRGQDVALRCDPISGHVSLYWYRQALGQGPEFLTYFNYEAQQDKSGLPNDRFSAERPEGSISTLTIQRTEQRDSAMYRCASSFLPGLGASSTDTQYFGPGTRLTVL.